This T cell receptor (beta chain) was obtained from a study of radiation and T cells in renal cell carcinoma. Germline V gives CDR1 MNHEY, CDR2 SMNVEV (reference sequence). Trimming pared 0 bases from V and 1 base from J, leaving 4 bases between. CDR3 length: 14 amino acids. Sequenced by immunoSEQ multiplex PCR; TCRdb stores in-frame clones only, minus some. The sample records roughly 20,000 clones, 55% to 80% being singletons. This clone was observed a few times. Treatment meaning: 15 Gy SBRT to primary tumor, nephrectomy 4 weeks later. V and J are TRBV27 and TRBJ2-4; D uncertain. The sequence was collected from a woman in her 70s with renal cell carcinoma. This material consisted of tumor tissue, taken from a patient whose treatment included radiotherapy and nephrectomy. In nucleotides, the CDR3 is TGTGCCAGCAGTTTATCAGGGGCCAAAAACATTCAGTACTTC. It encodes CASSLSGAKNIQYF.